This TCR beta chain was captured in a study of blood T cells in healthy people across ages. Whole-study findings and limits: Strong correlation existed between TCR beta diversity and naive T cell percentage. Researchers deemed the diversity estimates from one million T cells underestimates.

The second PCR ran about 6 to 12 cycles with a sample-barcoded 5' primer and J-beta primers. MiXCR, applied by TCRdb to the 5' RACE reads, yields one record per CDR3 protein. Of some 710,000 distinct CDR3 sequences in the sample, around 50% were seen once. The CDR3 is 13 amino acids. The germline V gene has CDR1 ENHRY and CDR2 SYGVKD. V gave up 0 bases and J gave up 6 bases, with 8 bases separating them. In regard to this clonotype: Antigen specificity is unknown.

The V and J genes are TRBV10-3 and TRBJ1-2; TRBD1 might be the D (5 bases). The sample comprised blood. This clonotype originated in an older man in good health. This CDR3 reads CAISESTENGYTF. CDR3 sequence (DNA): TGTGCCATCAGTGAGTCGACAGAAAATGGCTACACCTTC.